This T cell receptor beta chain derives from a study of shared clonotypes between healthy human individuals. Background on the study: Ranging from 18 to 49 in age, donors were a couple of women and three men. Per donor, three plates held CD4 naive cells, three held CD4 memory, two held CD8 naive and one held CD8 memory.

Terminally differentiated effector memory CD45RA+ cells were excluded from the naive CD8 cells, which were CD45RO-negative and positively selected for CCR7. The authors' processing: Without quality scores, immunoSEQ junctional reads could not be filtered like full-length reads. Measured with immunoSEQ multiplex PCR; TCRdb has only the in-frame clones, and not every one. That table supplies the V and J calls and clone size; D and trimming were determined from the DNA. The sample carries some 580,000 clones, 95% to 98% recorded once. This CDR3 has 15 amino acids. Germline CDR1 SGHRS, CDR2 YFSETQ. With 3 bases removed from V and 5 bases from J, the gap between germline ends came to 18 bases.

Sequencing input: naive CD8+ T cells sorted from blood. The sequence came from a man aged 25 to 40 in good health. This rearrangement joins TRBV5-1 to TRBJ2-7; D is perhaps TRBD1 (5 bases). DNA for the CDR3: TGCGCCAGCAGCTCGTACACCGCGTCAGGGAACGAGCAGTACTTC. This sequence encodes CASSSYTASGNEQYF.